One sample yielded the 26 T cell receptor beta chains listed below, sequenced in a study of cytotoxic CD8 clonotypes in ibrutinib-treated CLL. The protocol was immunoSEQ multiplex PCR, while the TCRdb copy is restricted to in-frame clones and leaves out a portion. The data show approximately 320,000 clones, 67% seen once. Source: PBMCs, taken after 36 months of ibrutinib treatment. All receptors come from a human donor with chronic lymphocytic leukemia.

V gene TRBV29-1 combines with J gene TRBJ1-3, with 7 positions matching TRBD1. V trimming: 4 bases; J trimming: 3 bases; junction bases outside the gene matches: 6. This CDR3 comprises 14 residues. Per germline, CDR1 SQVTM and CDR2 ANQGSEA. The CDR3 region has the DNA TGCAGCGTTGCTCGAACAGGGGTTGGAAACACCATATATTTT. Protein product: CSVARTGVGNTIYF.

This chain uses TRBV19 with TRBJ2-5; 7 bases agree with TRBD2. Germline V gene data show CDR1 as LNHDA and CDR2 as SQIVND (reference sequence). The CDR3 is made up of 15 amino acids. V trimming: 5 bases; J trimming: 4 bases; junction bases outside the gene matches: 10. CDR3 amino acids: CASSPWEGLGETQYF. The CDR3 DNA reads as TGTGCCAGTAGTCCCTGGGAGGGTCTGGGAGAGACCCAGTACTTC.

The chain combines TRBV7-9 with TRBJ1-5, with no clear D. Germline-derived CDR1 and CDR2 are SEHNR and FQNEAQ (reference sequence). This CDR3 comprises 15 residues. Trimming left V 1 base short and J 4 bases short, with 11 bases between. The CDR3 region is CASSLGGRLNQPQHF. CDR3 bases: TGTGCCAGCAGCTTAGGTGGCCGTTTAAATCAGCCCCAGCATTTT. The variable domain in full, completed from reference TRBV7-9 and TRBJ1-5, reads DTGVSQNPRHKITKRGQNVTFRCDPISEHNRLYWYRQTLGQGPEFLTYFQNEAQLEKSRLLSDRFSAERPKGSFSTLEIQRTEQGDSAMYLCASSLGGRLNQPQHFGDGTRLSIL.

This chain uses TRBV27 with TRBJ2-3; tentatively, D is TRBD1 or TRBD2 (5 bases each). Germline assignment: CDR1 MNHEY and CDR2 SMNVEV (reference sequence). V lost 2 bases, J lost 7 bases, and 16 bases lay in between. The CDR3 contains 15 residues. The CDR3 DNA is TGTGCCAGCAGTTTAAGCGAAGGGACCCCTCATACGCAGTATTTT. It specifies CASSLSEGTPHTQYF.

This clone has just a few counts. In DNA, the CDR3 is TGTGCCAGCAGCACGGGGACAGGGGGTAGGAATCAGCCCCAGCATTTT. It codes for CASSTGTGGRNQPQHF. The chain joins TRBV5-6 to TRBJ1-5; 11 bases are shared with TRBD1. The CDR3 is 16 residues long. Unmatched junction bases numbered 7, after V lost 4 bases and J lost 4 bases. The germline V gene has CDR1 SGHDT and CDR2 YYEEEE.

This clone has just a few counts. V gene TRBV18 combines with J gene TRBJ2-7; 9 bases are a match to TRBD1. This CDR3 is built from 15 residues. CDR1 and CDR2 from the germline V gene are KGHSH and LQKENI. V trimming: 2 bases; J trimming: 3 bases; junction bases outside the gene matches: 5. The CDR3: CASSPGTGTLYEQYF. As DNA, the CDR3 is TGTGCCAGCTCACCAGGGACAGGGACCCTCTACGAGCAGTACTTC.

CDR3 DNA: TGCGCCAGCAGTTGGAGGGACAGGGGCTCCTACGAGCAGTACTTC. Translated: CASSWRDRGSYEQYF. The chain combines TRBV23-1 with TRBJ2-7; 10 positions match TRBD1. TRBV23-1 is marked as an open reading frame, function uncertain. The CDR3 contains 15 residues. The V and J ends lost 5 bases and 0 bases, in that order; junction bases with no gene match: 4.

The V gene is TRBV19, the J gene TRBJ2-2; 12 bases map to TRBD1. The CDR3 totals 17 residues. Per germline, CDR1 LNHDA and CDR2 SQIVND (reference sequence). The J segment lost 3 bases and the V segment lost 1 base, leaving 3 bases of the junction unmatched. CDR3 sequence: CASSIARDRGHTGELFF. DNA of the CDR3: TGTGCCAGTAGTATAGCACGGGACAGGGGGCACACCGGGGAGCTGTTTTTT.

This rearrangement joins TRBV6-5 to TRBJ2-3; D perhaps matches TRBD1 (6 bases). Trimming left V 2 bases short and J 2 bases short, with 14 bases between. Germline V gene sequence: CDR1 MNHEY, CDR2 SVGAGI. The CDR3 has 16 amino acids. CDR3 nucleotide sequence: TGTGCCAGCAGTTACGCAGGGGTAATACTCACAGATACGCAGTATTTT. Its translation is CASSYAGVILTDTQYF.

The sample holds a few counts of this clone. This rearrangement joins TRBV7-2 to TRBJ2-5; TRBD2 matches 11 bases. J lost 5 bases, V lost 5 bases, and 7 bases had no gene match. The germline V gene has CDR1 SGHTA and CDR2 FQGNSA. This CDR3 has 15 residues. The CDR3 protein is CASSSLAGGWETQYF. CDR3 coding DNA: TGTGCCAGCAGCAGTTTAGCGGGAGGGTGGGAGACCCAGTACTTC.

This chain connects TRBV7-2 to TRBJ2-3, with 7 positions matching TRBD2. Germline trimming cut 0 bases from V and 4 bases from J; bases unmatched to any gene: 4. The germline gives CDR1 SGHTA, CDR2 FQGNSA. This CDR3 comprises 15 residues. The DNA for the CDR3 is TGTGCCAGCAGCTTAGCGGGAGGGAAGGCAGATACGCAGTATTTT. Its protein product is CASSLAGGKADTQYF.

The gene calls are TRBV27 and TRBJ2-5; D is possibly TRBD1 (5 bases). Per the germline V gene, CDR1 is MNHEY and CDR2 is SMNVEV (reference sequence). Trimming stripped 3 bases from V and 1 base from J, with 9 bases between. The CDR3 sequence is 14 residues long. The CDR3 loop reads CASSFDSSQETQYF. CDR3 coding DNA: TGTGCCAGCAGTTTTGACAGCAGCCAAGAGACCCAGTACTTC.

The chain couples TRBV7-2 to TRBJ2-1; the D gene is possibly TRBD2 (5 bases). The length of the CDR3 is 16 residues. Trimming took off 4 bases at V and 1 base at J, with 14 bases between the two ends. The germline gives CDR1 SGHTA, CDR2 FQGNSA. The CDR3 here is CASSSRSPGSYNEQFF. The DNA for the CDR3 is TGTGCCAGCAGCTCCCGCTCACCGGGATCCTACAATGAGCAGTTCTTC.

The J gene is TRBJ2-1, the V gene TRBV10-1; D not resolved. Germline assignment: CDR1 WNHNN and CDR2 SYGVQD (reference sequence). CDR3 length: 12 amino acids. Deletions cut 2 bases from V and 9 bases from J, with 8 bases between. As DNA, the CDR3 is TGCGCCAGCAGTGAGGTGGGTAGTGAGCAGTTCTTC. Amino acid sequence: CASSEVGSEQFF.

The chain links TRBV29-1 to TRBJ1-1; D unresolved. Germline loops: CDR1 SQVTM, CDR2 ANQGSEA. Trimming removed 4 bases at V and 5 bases at J, with 11 bases between. The CDR3 contains 12 residues. The CDR3 loop reads CSVGRYGTEAFF. CDR3 nucleotides: TGCAGCGTTGGCAGGTATGGAACTGAAGCTTTCTTT.

The V call is TRBV27, the J call TRBJ2-7; D remains unclear. The ends were cut back, 5 bases at V and 3 bases at J, with 11 bases in the middle. The germline gives CDR1 MNHEY, CDR2 SMNVEV (reference sequence). There are 13 residues in the CDR3. CDR3: CASSSWAGYEQYF. The CDR3 DNA sequence: TGTGCCAGCAGTAGCTGGGCTGGCTACGAGCAGTACTTC.

The chain uses TRBV4-1 and TRBJ2-2; perhaps TRBD2 as D (5 bases). The CDR3 consists of 15 residues. CDR1 and CDR2 (germline): MGHRA, YSYEKL. Between the trimmed V and J ends, which lost 1 base and 5 bases, there was a span of 11 bases. The CDR3 region has the DNA TGCGCCAGCAGCCAAGTAGGAACGGGGACCGGGGAGCTGTTTTTT. Its translation is CASSQVGTGTGELFF.

This clone was counted a single time. V is TRBV9 and J is TRBJ2-7; possible D gene TRBD2, 6 bases. Per the germline V gene, CDR1 is SGDLS and CDR2 is YYNGEE. The CDR3 extends over 16 amino acids. V was trimmed by 0 bases and J by 2 bases, leaving 15 bases between them. CDR3 DNA: TGTGCCAGCAGCGTAGCTACGGGAGTCGGACCCTACGAGCAGTACTTC. Residues: CASSVATGVGPYEQYF.

The sample holds a few counts of this clone. V is TRBV5-8 and J is TRBJ2-5; 11 bases align to TRBD1. There are 14 residues in the CDR3. With 3 bases clipped from V and 4 bases from J, the junction kept 2 bases outside the gene matches. Germline lookup yields CDR1 SGHTS and CDR2 YDEGEE. The CDR3: CASSWGQGGETQYF. In DNA form, the CDR3 reads TGTGCCAGCAGCTGGGGACAGGGGGGAGAGACCCAGTACTTC.

This clone was detected once. The chain uses TRBV7-9 and TRBJ2-2, with D perhaps TRBD2 (5 bases). The CDR3 is 16 residues long. V shed 5 bases and J shed 4 bases, with 17 bases lying between them. Germline lookup yields CDR1 SEHNR and CDR2 FQNEAQ (reference sequence). The CDR3 DNA sequence: TGTGCCAGCAGCCCTCGGACCCGGAGGTCCACCGGGGAGCTGTTTTTT. It is translated as CASSPRTRRSTGELFF. Full variable domain (outside the CDR3, taken from reference TRBV7-9 and TRBJ2-2): DTGVSQNPRHKITKRGQNVTFRCDPISEHNRLYWYRQTLGQGPEFLTYFQNEAQLEKSRLLSDRFSAERPKGSFSTLEIQRTEQGDSAMYLCASSPRTRRSTGELFFGEGSRLTVL.

The sample holds a few counts of this clone. This chain links TRBV2 with TRBJ2-4, with TRBD1 matching 7 bases. Germline trimming cut 10 bases from V and 2 bases from J; bases unmatched to any gene: 5. This CDR3 is 13 amino acids long. Germline V gene lookup returns CDR1 SNHLY and CDR2 FYNNEI. The CDR3 sequence: CATKGAPKNIQYF. In nucleotides, the CDR3 is TGTGCCACCAAGGGGGCGCCCAAAAACATTCAGTACTTC.

The chain combines TRBV5-1 with TRBJ2-5; D ambiguous. CDR3 length equals 13 residues. Germline CDR1 is SGHRS and CDR2 is YFSETQ. V was shortened by 4 bases and J by 4 bases, with 11 bases between the two germline ends. The CDR3 region has the DNA TGCGCCAGCAGCCCTAACTTCCTAGAGACCCAGTACTTC. This translates into CASSPNFLETQYF.

Here the CDR3 DNA reads TGTGCCAGAAGCTTGGGCACAGAGGAGCGCGAGCAGTACTTC. Protein product: CARSLGTEEREQYF. The rearrangement links TRBV5-3 to TRBJ2-7; D is uncertain. TRBV5-3 has ORF status, its function being uncertain. Trimming cost V 0 bases and J 6 bases, with 13 bases left between them. This CDR3 region has 14 residues.

This clone was seen more than once but under ten times. The rearrangement joins TRBV9 to TRBJ2-7; possible D gene TRBD1, 6 bases. The germline CDR1 and CDR2 sequences are SGDLS and YYNGEE. Trimming left V 0 bases short and J 3 bases short, with 10 bases between. The length of the CDR3 is 14 residues. This CDR3 reads CASSVEGDNYEQYF. The CDR3 coding sequence is TGTGCCAGCAGCGTAGAAGGGGACAACTACGAGCAGTACTTC.

The rearrangement links TRBV7-9 to TRBJ2-1; TRBD1 matches at 8 bases. The CDR3 consists of 15 residues. Germline-derived CDR1 and CDR2 are SEHNR and FQNEAQ (reference sequence). Trimming cost V 4 bases and J 6 bases; bases outside gene matches: 8. CDR3 coding DNA: TGTGCCAGCAGCTCGGACAGGGTGCCTCCCAATGAGCAGTTCTTC. Translation: CASSSDRVPPNEQFF.

A word on this clone: One end of the junction fails to match germline, which may point to a read error. Within the sample, other DNA sequences also encode this same CDR3. The chain employs TRBV4-1 and TRBJ1-2; perhaps TRBD1 as D (5 bases). This CDR3 has 15 residues. CDR1 is MGHRA and CDR2 is YSYEKL in the germline V gene. CDR3 sequence reads: CASSQEPGLGYGYTF. The CDR3 region has the DNA TGCGCCAGCAGCCAGGAACCGGGACTTGGCTATGGTTACACCTTC.